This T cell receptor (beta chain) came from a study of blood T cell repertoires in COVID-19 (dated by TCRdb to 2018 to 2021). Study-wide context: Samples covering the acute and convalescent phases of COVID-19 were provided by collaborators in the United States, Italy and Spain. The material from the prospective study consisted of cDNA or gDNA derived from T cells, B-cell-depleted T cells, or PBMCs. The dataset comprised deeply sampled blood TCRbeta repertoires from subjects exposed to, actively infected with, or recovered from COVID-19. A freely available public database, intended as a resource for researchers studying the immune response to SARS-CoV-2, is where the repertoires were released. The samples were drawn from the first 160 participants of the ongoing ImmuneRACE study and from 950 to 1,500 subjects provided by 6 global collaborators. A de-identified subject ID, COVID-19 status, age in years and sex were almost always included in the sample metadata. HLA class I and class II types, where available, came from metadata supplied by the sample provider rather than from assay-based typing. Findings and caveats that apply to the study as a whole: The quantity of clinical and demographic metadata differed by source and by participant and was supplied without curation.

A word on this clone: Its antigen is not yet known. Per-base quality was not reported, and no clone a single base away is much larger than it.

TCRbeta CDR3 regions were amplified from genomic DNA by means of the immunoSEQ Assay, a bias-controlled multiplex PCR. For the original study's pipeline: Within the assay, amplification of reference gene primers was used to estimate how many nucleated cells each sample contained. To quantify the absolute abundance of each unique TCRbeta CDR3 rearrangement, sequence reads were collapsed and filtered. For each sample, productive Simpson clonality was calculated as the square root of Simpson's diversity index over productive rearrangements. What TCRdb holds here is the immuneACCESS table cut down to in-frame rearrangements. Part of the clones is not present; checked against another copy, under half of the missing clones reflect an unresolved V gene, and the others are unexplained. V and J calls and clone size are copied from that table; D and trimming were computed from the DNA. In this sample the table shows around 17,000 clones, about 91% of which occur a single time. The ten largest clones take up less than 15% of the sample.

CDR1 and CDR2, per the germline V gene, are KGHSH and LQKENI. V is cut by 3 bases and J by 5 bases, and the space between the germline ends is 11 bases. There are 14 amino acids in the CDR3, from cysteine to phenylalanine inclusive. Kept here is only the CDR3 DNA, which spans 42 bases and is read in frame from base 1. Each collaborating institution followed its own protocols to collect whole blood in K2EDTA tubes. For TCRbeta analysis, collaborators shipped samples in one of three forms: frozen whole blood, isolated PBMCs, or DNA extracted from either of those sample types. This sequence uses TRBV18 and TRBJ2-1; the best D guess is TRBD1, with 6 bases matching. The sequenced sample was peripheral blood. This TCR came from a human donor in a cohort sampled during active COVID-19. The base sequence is TGTGCCAGCTCACCCTCGACAGGTAACAATGAGCAGTTCTTC. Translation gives CASSPSTGNNEQFF. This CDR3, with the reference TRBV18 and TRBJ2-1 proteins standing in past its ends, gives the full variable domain NAGVMQNPRHLVRRRGQEARLRCSPMKGHSHVYWYRQLPEEGLKFMVYLQKENIIDESGMPKERFSAEFPKEGPSILRIQQVVRGDSAAYFCASSPSTGNNEQFFGPGTRLTVL.